The present entry profiles one T cell receptor beta chain with its context. Its antigen remains undetermined. Nothing much larger sits one base from this clone, and base qualities are not available. Using the deep immunoSEQ assay, TCR CDR3 regions were amplified from genomic DNA by multiplex PCR. Genomic DNA extracted from each cell subset was distributed evenly over all wells of several immunoSEQ 96-well plates, and each plate served as one replicate. For sorted subsets, around 200 ng genomic DNA, equal to 30,000 to 35,000 T cell genomes, was loaded into each replicate PCR. Purified libraries were quantified with a Qubit 3.0 fluorometer, sized on a Bioanalyzer 2100, and re-quantified with the KAPA Library Quantification kit. A separate single-read 150-cycle Illumina NextSeq 550 flow cell was used to sequence each immunoSEQ 96-well plate. Processing in the source paper ran as follows. Because only junctional sequences without quality scores were contained in the immunoSEQ output, filtering matching that applied to full-length reads could not be performed. Sequences were annotated with PyIR, a Python wrapper for IgBLAST v1.9, and V/J genes and CDR3 were assigned using IMGT germline references. Reads were removed for weak V/J assignments (E-value above 1e-6), missing CDR3, stop codons, out-of-frame junctions, or ambiguous translated residues. V3J clonotypes were defined as sequences sharing an identical inferred V gene, J gene, and CDR3 amino acid sequence. Percentage overlap between repertoires was computed as shared unique clonotypes divided by the size of the smaller repertoire. Richness of each repertoire was evaluated using RTK rarefaction, the Chao1 estimator, and Recon v2.1 estimates of unobserved clonotypes. OLGA was used to compute generation probabilities for all TCRbeta clonotypes that the gDNA method yielded from a handful of donors. Drawn from immuneACCESS, this table holds only the in-frame rearrangements with V and J called that TCRdb kept. Clones are partly lost; checked studies trace under half to an unresolved V gene and leave the rest unexplained. D and trimming were read from the DNA, whereas the V and J calls and clone size are those reported in that table. Recorded for this sample are millions of clones; over 85% of them occurred a single time. The ten largest clones take up around 0.14% of the sample.

The donors were healthy, HIV-negative adults with no recently reported acute infections or vaccinations. Only Caucasian adults living in Nashville, Tennessee, USA were represented among the donors. CD4+ T cells were enriched by magnetic negative selection, after which naive cells were positively selected on CD45RA and the negative fraction was taken as the memory subset. Blood was collected by leukapheresis, and PBMCs were isolated by Ficoll-Histopaque density gradient centrifugation and then cryopreserved in liquid nitrogen vapor phase. Analytical flow cytometry was used to check the purity and quantity of each magnetically sorted T cell population. From each sorted fraction, genomic DNA was isolated and quantified by UV absorbance on a Nanodrop 2000c. Via the germline V gene, CDR1 is MNHNS and CDR2 SASEGT. Inclusive of the bounding cysteine and phenylalanine, the CDR3 is 15 residues long. Kept here is only the CDR3 DNA, which spans 45 bases and is read in frame from base 1. Trimming removed 6 bases from V and 4 bases from J, leaving 16 bases between the germline ends.

The sample comes from a study of shared clonotypes between healthy human individuals (dated by TCRdb to the early 2020s). The study in broad terms: Two women and a few men aged 18 to 49 years were included in the cohort. For each donor, three plates each were used for CD4 naive and CD4 memory, two plates were used for CD8 naive, and one plate was used for CD8 memory. The study deeply sequenced blood TCR repertoires of several healthy adults to estimate repertoire size and the extent of clonotype sharing between individuals. Different laboratories and diverse techniques were used to prepare libraries and sequence TCR repertoires, to increase sequencing depth and limit assay-specific biases. Between about 0.8 and 9 billion PBMCs per donor were obtained by leukapheresis.

The study at large found these results: Based on pairwise subsampling, the degree of clonotype sharing among donors was expected to be affected by sequencing depth. Estimated clonotype richness was generally larger for naive than for memory subsets. Compared with non-shared clonotypes, the clonotypes found in all four sorted-subset donors had higher generation probabilities. Sampling was restricted to blood, and TCR repertoires in tissue are likely to differ from TCR repertoires in blood. Across a few donors, roughly 5% of naive CD4, 3% to 4% of naive CD8, approximately 2.5% of memory CD4, and under 0.45% of memory CD8 clonotypes were shared. Because the study included only a small number of donors, the genetic and exposure-history diversity represented was limited. Rarefaction of sorted-subset datasets indicated incomplete sequencing despite the large sequencing depth.

The sequence joins TRBV6-1 to TRBJ1-5; the D gene is perhaps TRBD1, from 5 matching bases. The TCR sequence derives from a man aged 18 to 30 in good health. The material sequenced was naive CD4+ T cells sorted from blood. According to the study, the label for this sample's cell subset or site signals: CD45RA+ positively selected. The CDR3 region has the sequence CASRQTGTGNQPQHF. The DNA sequence is TGTGCCAGCAGACAGACTGGGACGGGAAATCAGCCCCAGCATTTT.